The rows below give T cell receptor beta chains drawn from one sample of a study. A single record per CDR3 protein comes from TCRdb applying MiXCR to the 5' RACE reads. The table lists some 30,000 distinct CDR3 sequences, 27% of them singletons, with about 2.2% in the top ten. Sequenced material: tumor-infiltrating Tregs sorted from the breast tumor. The receptor set was obtained from a female donor with breast cancer. Both conserved end residues are part of each CDR3. A D gene is named only where the DNA matches it firmly. Expanded clones get a size class; other rows say once, few or many, or leave the size out.

j_gene | d_gene | v_gene | abundance | CDR3nt | CDR3aa
TRBJ2-7 | - | TRBV25-1 | - | TGTGCCACCACCCGGGACCCCAACTACGAGCAGTACTTC | CATTRDPNYEQYF
TRBJ1-1 | TRBD1 | TRBV6-5 | many | TGTGCCAGCAGTTACAGCGGGACAGGGGGCCGTAGGACTGAAGCTTTCTTT | CASSYSGTGGRRTEAFF
TRBJ2-7 | TRBD2 | TRBV3-1 | many | TGTGCCAGCAGCCAAGAATCCTCCTTACTAGCGGGAGCCCACGAGCAGTACTTC | CASSQESSLLAGAHEQYF
TRBJ1-3 | - | TRBV7-9 | - | TGTGCCAGCAGCTTGAAAGGGTTGGGAAACACCATATATTTT | CASSLKGLGNTIYF
TRBJ1-2 | TRBD1 | TRBV29-1 | few | TGCAGCGTTGCCCGGGACAGCTATGGCTACACCTTC | CSVARDSYGYTF
TRBJ1-2 | TRBD1 | TRBV28 | few | TGTGCCAGCAGCACCACCGGACAGGCTGGCTACACCTTC | CASSTTGQAGYTF
TRBJ2-1 | - | TRBV7-2 | medium-sized | TGTGCCAGCAGCTTATTAGTCGGGAGCTCCTACAATGAGCAGTTCTTC | CASSLLVGSSYNEQFF
TRBJ1-5 | TRBD1 | TRBV7-8 | - | TGTGCCAGCAGCTTAATGGTCAGGGGGGGCAATCAGCCCCAGCATTTT | CASSLMVRGGNQPQHF
TRBJ2-1 | TRBD1 | TRBV24-1 | many | TGTGCCACCAGTGATTTTTCAGGGGGCTCCTACAATGAGCAGTTCTTC | CATSDFSGGSYNEQFF
TRBJ2-7 | - | TRBV12-3/TRBV12-4 | many | TGTGCCAGCAGTTTAGGAGGTGGCGAGCAGTACTTC | CASSLGGGEQYF
TRBJ2-7 | TRBD2 | TRBV7-9 | medium-sized | TGTGCCAGCAGCTTAGGACTAGCGGCCGAGCAGTACTTC | CASSLGLAAEQYF
TRBJ1-1 | - | TRBV7-9 | many | TGTGCCAGCAGCTCACAGGGTCAGACTGAAGCTTTCTTT | CASSSQGQTEAFF
TRBJ1-2 | TRBD1 | TRBV20-1 | medium-sized | TGCAGTGCTAGAGATTGGGGACAGGTTAACTATGGCTACACCTTC | CSARDWGQVNYGYTF
TRBJ1-5 | TRBD1 | TRBV6-5 | many | TGTGCCAGCAGTGACACGACAGGGGGGCGCAGCAATCAGCCCCAGCATTTT | CASSDTTGGRSNQPQHF
TRBJ2-1 | - | TRBV4-3 | - | TGCGCCAGCAGCCCCCGCCCCCCGTCAGGATCCTACAATGAGCAGTTCTTC | CASSPRPPSGSYNEQFF
TRBJ2-1 | TRBD2 | TRBV7-2 | medium-sized | TGTGCCAGCAGCCGCCATCCACCGGGACTAGCGGGAACCGAGCAGTTCTTC | CASSRHPPGLAGTEQFF